What follows are 28 T cell receptor beta chains derived from one specimen sequenced in a study of Ad26.COV2.S vaccination and SARS-CoV-2 variants. Stated treatment: around 19 received Ad26.COV2.S at low or high dose, single or two shots; 5 received placebo; per-sample allocation not given. Sampling was performed 63 days after the first vaccine or placebo injection. The protocol was immunoSEQ multiplex PCR, while the TCRdb copy is restricted to in-frame clones and leaves out a portion. The sample lists about 680,000 clones, 80% to 90% occurring once. This specimen was peripheral blood, taken in a trial of Ad26.COV2.S vaccine versus placebo. These receptors came from a person between 18 and 60 years old who received the Ad26.COV2.S COVID-19 vaccine or a placebo.

The chain uses TRBV5-1 and TRBJ2-2; 15 positions agree with TRBD2. The V gene's germline CDR1 is SGHRS and CDR2 YFSETQ. Germline trimming cut 4 bases from V and 5 bases from J; bases unmatched to any gene: 9. The CDR3 covers 18 residues. The CDR3 loop reads CASSPRTSGRATTGELFF. The CDR3, as DNA: TGCGCCAGCAGCCCTCGGACTAGCGGGAGGGCGACTACCGGGGAGCTGTTTTTT.

On this clone: Other DNA sequences within the sample encode an identical CDR3. This chain joins TRBV29-1 and TRBJ1-5; D is unclear. The CDR3 contains 12 residues. CDR1 and CDR2 from the germline V gene are SQVTM and ANQGSEA. With 4 bases removed from V and 3 bases from J, the gap between germline ends came to 7 bases. CDR3 in DNA: TGCAGCGTTGCCGGGCCCAATCAGCCCCAGCATTTT. Translation gives CSVAGPNQPQHF. Looking up the rest from reference TRBV29-1 and TRBJ1-5 gives the full variable domain: SAVISQKPSRDICQRGTSLTIQCQVDSQVTMMFWYRQQPGQSLTLIATANQGSEATYESGFVIDKFPISRPNLTFSTLTVSNMSPEDSSIYLCSVAGPNQPQHFGDGTRLSIL.

This clone was counted a single time. The CDR3 loop reads CASSVGSGGETQYF. The DNA of the CDR3 is TGTGCCAGCAGCGTAGGATCGGGTGGGGAGACCCAGTACTTC. V gene TRBV9 combines with J gene TRBJ2-5, with no clear D. CDR3 length equals 14 residues. From germline, CDR1 is SGDLS and CDR2 YYNGEE. Trimming stripped 0 bases from V and 5 bases from J, with 11 bases between.

This chain links TRBV12-3 or TRBV12-4 with TRBJ2-1; D unresolved. The V end lost 3 bases, the J end lost 6 bases, and 9 bases lay between the germline ends. The length of the CDR3 is 13 residues. The CDR3 nucleotides are TGTGCCAGCAGTTTCTCCCAACCCAATGAGCAGTTCTTC. Its protein product is CASSFSQPNEQFF.

This clone appeared once. The chain recombines TRBV5-4 with TRBJ2-1; 9 bases agree with TRBD1. V was clipped by 4 bases and J by 5 bases; unmatched bases: 7. The CDR3 runs to 15 residues. CDR1 SGHNT and CDR2 YYREEE come from the germline V gene (reference sequence). The CDR3 region is CASSLWDRDNNEQFF. In DNA, the CDR3 is TGTGCCAGCAGCCTTTGGGACAGGGATAACAATGAGCAGTTCTTC.

CDR3 DNA sequence: TGTGCCAGCAGCCAACCGACAGGGTCCCCTGAAGCTTTCTTT. This codes for CASSQPTGSPEAFF. The gene calls are TRBV28 and TRBJ1-1, with 7 positions matching TRBD1. V shed 6 bases and J 6 bases; nucleotides not matched to a gene: 10. The CDR3 totals 14 residues. Germline CDR1 reads MDHEN; CDR2 reads SYDVKM. Looking up the rest from reference TRBV28 and TRBJ1-1 gives the full variable domain: DVKVTQSSRYLVKRTGEKVFLECVQDMDHENMFWYRQDPGLGLRLIYFSYDVKMKEKGDIPEGYSVSREKKERFSLILESASTNQTSMYLCASSQPTGSPEAFFGQGTRLTVV.

The chain couples TRBV5-6 to TRBJ1-4; no clear D gene. Trimming removed 4 bases from V and 8 bases from J, with 12 bases in between. In germline, CDR1 is SGHDT, CDR2 YYEEEE. This CDR3 is 13 amino acids long. For the CDR3, the DNA is TGTGCCAGCAGCCGCTCCGGAGGGGAAAAACTGTTTTTT. This gives the protein CASSRSGGEKLFF.

With regard to this clone: The sample has other DNA sequences that encode this CDR3 too. This chain links TRBV27 with TRBJ1-2; D not resolved. CDR3 size: 13 residues. V was cut by 4 bases and J by 2 bases, with 8 bases left in between. From germline, CDR1 is MNHEY and CDR2 SMNVEV (reference sequence). The CDR3 DNA sequence: TGTGCCAGCAGTTCCGGGCCAAACTATGGCTACACCTTC. Protein product: CASSSGPNYGYTF.

The chain links TRBV4-2 to TRBJ2-1; D is unresolved. The V end was cut by 0 bases, the J end by 4 bases, with 10 bases between. Germline loops: CDR1 LGHNA, CDR2 YNFKEQ. The CDR3 loop spans 15 amino acids. The CDR3 bases are TGTGCCAGCAGCCAAGAATTCAAGGGATACAATGAGCAGTTCTTC. Residues: CASSQEFKGYNEQFF.

The chain has TRBV18 and TRBJ1-1, with D uncertain. This CDR3 has 13 amino acids. V was clipped by 0 bases and J by 4 bases, with 6 bases between them. Germline loops: CDR1 KGHSH, CDR2 LQKENI. For the CDR3, the DNA is TGTGCCAGCTCACCACCTGGGAGCACTGAAGCTTTCTTT. Translating it yields CASSPPGSTEAFF.

The table lists this clone with a count of one. The junction differs from germline at one of its ends, possibly a read error. The V gene is TRBV6-6, the J gene TRBJ1-2; 8 nucleotides agree with TRBD1. The CDR3 has 16 residues. Germline CDR1 MNHNY, CDR2 SVGAGI (reference sequence). The CDR3 coding sequence is TGTGCCAGCACTTACGGACAGGGCCTGAATAACTATGGCTACACCTTC. It is translated as CASTYGQGLNNYGYTF.

The chain joins TRBV3-1 (or the pseudogene TRBV3-2) to TRBJ1-5; D might be TRBD1 (6 bases). V was pared by 6 bases and J by 0 bases, with 21 bases between. The CDR3 contains 18 residues. Per germline, CDR1 LGHDT and CDR2 YNNKEL (reference sequence). CDR3 amino acids: CASSLRTERLSSNQPQHF. CDR3 DNA: TGTGCCAGCAGTCTACGGACAGAAAGGCTGTCTAGCAATCAGCCCCAGCATTTT.

Comments on this clone: This CDR3 is also generated by other DNA sequences in the sample. This chain links TRBV18 with TRBJ2-5; TRBD2 matches 8 bases. With V trimmed by 6 bases and J by 4 bases, 7 bases remained unmatched. Germline V lookup: CDR1 KGHSH, CDR2 LQKENI. CDR3 size: 14 residues. In nucleotides, the CDR3 is TGTGCCAGCTCTCCCCGGGGGGGTCGAGAGACCCAGTACTTC. As protein: CASSPRGGRETQYF.

The V and J genes are TRBV11-2 and TRBJ2-7, with TRBD2 identical over 10 bases. In germline, CDR1 is SGHAT, CDR2 FQNNGV. With V trimmed by 2 bases and J by 4 bases, 11 bases remained unmatched. The CDR3 spans 17 residues. The DNA for the CDR3 is TGTGCCAGCAGCTTAACGCTAGCGGGGGACTTAATATACGAGCAGTACTTC. Its translation is CASSLTLAGDLIYEQYF.

The V and J genes are TRBV6-2 or TRBV6-3 and TRBJ2-3; D perhaps matches TRBD2 (6 bases). CDR1 and CDR2 (germline): MNHEY, SVGEGT. This CDR3 region has 13 residues. Trimming shortened V by 6 bases and J by 5 bases, and 12 bases separated the two germline ends. Written as DNA, the CDR3 is TGTGCCAGCAGCCCGGGGGTGGTAGATACGCAGTATTTT. Amino acids: CASSPGVVDTQYF.

This clone came up once. The V call is TRBV27, the J call TRBJ2-2; the D is unclear. This CDR3 has 14 amino acids. The V gene's germline CDR1 is MNHEY and CDR2 SMNVEV (reference sequence). The V end lost 3 bases, the J end lost 1 base, and 6 bases lay between the germline ends. This chain's CDR3 is CASSFRQNTGELFF. The CDR3, as DNA: TGTGCCAGCAGTTTTAGGCAGAACACCGGGGAGCTGTTTTTT.

CDR3 coding DNA: TGTGCCAGCAGCTCCAACAGGGGGCTTGGAGAAGTTGAAGCTTTCTTT. Translated, it gives CASSSNRGLGEVEAFF. The chain employs TRBV7-8 and TRBJ1-1; TRBD1 matches at 9 bases. In germline, CDR1 is SGHVS, CDR2 FQNEAQ. This CDR3 is built from 16 residues. The J segment lost 7 bases and the V segment lost 4 bases, leaving 13 bases of the junction unmatched.

The chain has TRBV10-3 and TRBJ1-2; D is perhaps TRBD1 (6 bases). Trimming stripped 5 bases from V and 5 bases from J, with 12 bases between. In germline, CDR1 is ENHRY, CDR2 SYGVKD. The CDR3 consists of 13 residues. In nucleotides, the CDR3 is TGTGCCATCAGTTCCGGGACACATTATGGCTACACCTTC. Protein: CAISSGTHYGYTF.

The V gene is TRBV12-2, the J gene TRBJ1-4; the listed D gene, TRBD1, was not tested against the DNA. TRBV12-2 is assigned pseudogene status. The CDR3 runs to 19 residues. This chain's CDR3 is CASRLADRATRSTNEKLFF. The CDR3, as DNA: TGTGCAAGTCGCTTAGCCGACAGGGCTACCCGATCAACTAATGAAAAACTGTTTTTT.

V is TRBV24-1 and J is TRBJ2-1; D is possibly TRBD1 (6 bases). There are 15 residues in the CDR3. V was pared by 1 base and J by 6 bases, with 12 bases between. Germline V gene lookup returns CDR1 KGHDR and CDR2 SFDVKD. The CDR3 loop is CATSDFRTEGNEQFF. DNA for the CDR3: TGTGCCACCAGTGATTTCCGGACAGAGGGCAATGAGCAGTTCTTC.

This clone was observed a handful of times. The gene calls are TRBV30 and TRBJ1-6; D is unclear. Germline loops: CDR1 GTSNPN, CDR2 SVGIG (reference sequence). The ends were cut back, 4 bases at V and 4 bases at J, with 11 bases in the middle. The CDR3 sequence is 14 residues long. The CDR3: CAWTLSRYNSPLHF. DNA for the CDR3: TGTGCCTGGACCCTATCTAGGTATAATTCACCCCTCCACTTT.

The rearrangement joins TRBV7-2 to TRBJ2-7; the D gene is possibly TRBD2 (6 bases). This CDR3 contains 14 residues. The germline V gene has CDR1 SGHTA and CDR2 FQGNSA. The V and J ends lost 3 bases and 2 bases respectively, with 11 bases between them. CDR3 DNA sequence: TGTGCCAGCAGCTTGTTAGCGGAGCCCTACGAGCAGTACTTC. Encoded protein: CASSLLAEPYEQYF.

V usage is TRBV4-2 and J usage is TRBJ1-3; D possibly corresponds to TRBD1 (6 bases). The germline V gene encodes CDR1 LGHNA and CDR2 YNFKEQ. The CDR3 totals 14 residues. Trimming removed 2 bases from V and 3 bases from J, with 8 bases in between. The CDR3: CASSQPDSGNTIYF. The DNA for the CDR3 is TGTGCCAGCAGCCAACCGGACAGTGGAAACACCATATATTTT.

The J gene is TRBJ1-6, the V gene TRBV5-8; D uncertain. Between the trimmed V and J ends, which lost 1 base and 11 bases, there was a span of 7 bases. CDR1 SGHTS and CDR2 YDEGEE come from the germline V gene. This CDR3 is 12 amino acids long. CDR3 sequence (DNA): TGTGCCAGCAGCTTGTTGAGGGCACCCCTCCACTTT. It is translated as CASSLLRAPLHF.

This chain joins TRBV5-1 and TRBJ2-2; tentative D call: TRBD2 (6 bases). The V and J ends lost 5 bases and 2 bases respectively, with 13 bases between them. The CDR3 contains 15 residues. Germline assignment: CDR1 SGHRS and CDR2 YFSETQ. The DNA of the CDR3 is TGCGCCAGCAGGGAGAGGGGAGGAAACACCGGGGAGCTGTTTTTT. Protein product: CASRERGGNTGELFF.

The chain uses TRBV11-2 and TRBJ2-2, with 7 nucleotides matching TRBD1. The CDR3 loop spans 15 amino acids. Per the germline V gene, CDR1 is SGHAT and CDR2 is FQNNGV. Germline trimming cut 4 bases from V and 6 bases from J; bases unmatched to any gene: 8. The CDR3 DNA is TGTGCCAGCAGCTCAGGGATACAGGGGCCCGGGGAGCTGTTTTTT. This encodes CASSSGIQGPGELFF.

V and J are TRBV30 and TRBJ1-5; D is perhaps TRBD1 (6 bases). The CDR3 spans 12 residues. The ends were cut back, 5 bases at V and 5 bases at J, with 10 bases in the middle. Per the germline V gene, CDR1 is GTSNPN and CDR2 is SVGIG (reference sequence). CDR3 nucleotides: TGTGCCTGGGGGGGCGGAGATCAGCCCCAGCATTTT. This translates into CAWGGGDQPQHF.

The chain carries TRBV7-3 and TRBJ2-1; D possibly uses TRBD1 or TRBD2 (6 bases each). This CDR3 is 14 amino acids long. V was clipped by 5 bases and J by 9 bases, with 17 bases between them. Per germline, CDR1 SGHTA and CDR2 FQGTGA. The CDR3 spells CASSLGGPFGEQFF. The CDR3 DNA reads as TGTGCCAGCAGCCTAGGGGGGCCTTTCGGTGAGCAGTTCTTC.